This entry describes one T cell receptor beta chain. What it recognizes is unknown. The CDR3 loop spans 21 amino acids. Germline-derived CDR1 and CDR2 are LGHNA and YSLEER. With 4 bases clipped from V and 3 bases from J, the junction kept 22 bases outside the gene matches. The sample belongs to a study of cytotoxic CD8 clonotypes in ibrutinib-treated CLL. The data were produced by immunoSEQ multiplex PCR, yet TCRdb's version contains in-frame clones alone and is incomplete. The profile shows 50,000 or so clones, approximately 87% of them singletons. The study, taken as a whole, reports: Clonality at baseline surpassed age-matched healthy donors and tracked circulating CD8+ T-cell counts.

The clonotype comes from a human donor with chronic lymphocytic leukemia. V is TRBV4-3 and J is TRBJ1-1; TRBD1 matches 11 bases. Sequenced material: PBMCs, taken after 24 months of ibrutinib treatment. In DNA, the CDR3 is TGCGCCAGCAGCCTTCGGACGGGGAACATTGTGGGGACAGGGGGAGACACTGAAGCTTTCTTT. Its translation: CASSLRTGNIVGTGGDTEAFF.